The 15 T cell receptor beta chains given below trace back to one sample, sequenced in a study of early T cells in non-severe SARS-CoV-2 infection. Each CDR3 protein gets one entry after TCRdb re-called the 5' RACE reads with MiXCR. In the table there are tens of thousands of distinct CDR3 sequences, approximately 6.3% of which are singletons. The sequencing used whole blood, collected at baseline. The source of these receptors is an adult who was a healthcare worker with PCR-confirmed SARS-CoV-2 infection or an uninfected control (not recorded which).

This clonotype was found many times. V usage is TRBV6-5 and J usage is TRBJ1-1; D gene unclear. Trimming cost V 6 bases and J 8 bases, with 22 bases left between them. This CDR3 spans 15 amino acids. Germline V gene data show CDR1 as MNHEY and CDR2 as SVGAGI. CDR3 amino acids: CASRPPGIKQKEAFF. The CDR3 DNA reads as TGTGCCAGCAGACCACCCGGGATTAAACAGAAAGAAGCTTTCTTT.

V and J are TRBV9 and TRBJ2-3; D unresolved. Deletions cut 4 bases from V and 2 bases from J, with 17 bases between. The CDR3 has 16 residues. Germline V gene lookup returns CDR1 SGDLS and CDR2 YYNGEE. The CDR3 bases are TGTGCCAGCAGCCTCCAGGACGGAATTAACACAGATACGCAGTATTTT. This gives the protein CASSLQDGINTDTQYF.

This chain links TRBV10-3 with TRBJ2-2, with D hard to call. The CDR3 covers 13 residues. Germline V gene lookup returns CDR1 ENHRY and CDR2 SYGVKD. Trimming shortened V by 7 bases and J by 6 bases, and 12 bases separated the two germline ends. In nucleotides, the CDR3 is TGTGCCATCACTCCTGACATATCCGGGGAGCTGTTTTTT. It codes for CAITPDISGELFF.

There are a few counts of this clonotype. The chain has TRBV29-1 and TRBJ1-1; no definite D call. Trimming left V 7 bases short and J 1 base short, with 7 bases between. The CDR3 is 11 residues long. Per germline, CDR1 SQVTM and CDR2 ANQGSEA. The CDR3 sequence: CSAAENTEAFF. The CDR3 DNA follows: TGCAGCGCGGCTGAGAACACTGAAGCTTTCTTT.

The CDR3 coding sequence is TGCAGTGCTAGAGTGGGCACAGGGCGATCACCCCTCCACTTT. Its translation is CSARVGTGRSPLHF. The chain has TRBV20-1 and TRBJ1-6, with a possible D match to TRBD1 (6 bases). V was pared by 1 base and J by 10 bases, with 14 bases between. The CDR3 consists of 14 residues. Germline V gene lookup returns CDR1 DFQATT and CDR2 SNEGSKA (reference sequence).

This clonotype was picked up many times. This chain links TRBV7-8 with TRBJ2-2; 7 nucleotides line up with TRBD2. Germline assignment: CDR1 SGHVS and CDR2 FQNEAQ. The CDR3 sequence is 17 residues long. The V and J ends lost 2 bases and 1 base, in that order; junction bases with no gene match: 7. The DNA for the CDR3 is TGTGCCAGCAGCTTACGGGCTAGCGGACTGAACACCGGGGAGCTGTTTTTT. It codes for CASSLRASGLNTGELFF.

In this sample, this clonotype turned up many times. This chain uses TRBV20-1 with TRBJ1-6; D remains unclear. Germline lookup yields CDR1 DFQATT and CDR2 SNEGSKA (reference sequence). V lost 3 bases and J 7 bases, leaving 4 bases between the germline ends. CDR3 length equals 11 residues. CDR3 DNA: TGCAGTGCTAGGGGGAATTCACCCCTCCACTTT. The encoded protein is CSARGNSPLHF.

The chain carries TRBV29-1 and TRBJ2-7; a possible D gene is TRBD2 (6 bases). V was cut by 6 bases and J by 4 bases, with 13 bases left in between. The CDR3 spans 12 residues. Germline CDR1 reads SQVTM; CDR2 reads ANQGSEA. The CDR3 nucleotides read TGCAGCGTCCGGACTACACAGTACGAGCAGTACTTC. Translation gives CSVRTTQYEQYF.

The gene calls are TRBV19 and TRBJ2-1; a weak D match, TRBD1 (5 bases). Germline lookup yields CDR1 LNHDA and CDR2 SQIVND (reference sequence). Trimming took 8 bases from V and 1 from J, leaving 18 bases between them. CDR3 length equals 16 residues. This CDR3 reads CASARAQGRSYNEQFF. The DNA for the CDR3 is TGTGCCAGTGCTAGAGCGCAGGGCCGGTCCTACAATGAGCAGTTCTTC.

This clonotype was found many times. The V call is TRBV5-1, the J call TRBJ1-1, with a possible D match to TRBD1 (6 bases). CDR1 and CDR2 (germline): SGHRS, YFSETQ. The CDR3 length is 15 residues. The ends were cut back, 4 bases at V and 4 bases at J, with 17 bases in the middle. CDR3 loop: CASSPPGGLFTEAFF. CDR3 sequence (DNA): TGCGCCAGCAGCCCCCCGGGGGGGCTCTTCACTGAAGCTTTCTTT.

This clonotype was recorded many times. In DNA form, the CDR3 reads TGTGCCAGCAGCCCCAGGACAGCCCTATATGGCTACACCTTC. This translates into CASSPRTALYGYTF. This chain joins TRBV7-2 and TRBJ1-2, with D perhaps TRBD1 (6 bases). V shed 5 bases and J shed 5 bases, with 15 bases lying between them. The germline V gene has CDR1 SGHTA and CDR2 FQGNSA. The CDR3 loop spans 14 amino acids.

This clonotype showed up many times. The chain joins TRBV3-1 to TRBJ1-2; D unresolved. The germline V gene encodes CDR1 LGHDT and CDR2 YNNKEL (reference sequence). V was pared by 0 bases and J by 4 bases, with 6 bases between. This CDR3 is 13 amino acids long. This CDR3 is CASSQDHGYGYTF. CDR3 bases: TGTGCCAGCAGCCAAGATCACGGCTATGGCTACACCTTC. The full variable domain, completed using reference TRBV3-1 and TRBJ1-2, is DTAVSQTPKYLVTQMGNDKSIKCEQNLGHDTMYWYKQDSKKFLKIMFSYNNKELIINETVPNRFSPKSPDKAHLNLHINSLELGDSAVYFCASSQDHGYGYTFGSGTRLTVV.

This clonotype appeared many times. This rearrangement joins TRBV5-1 to TRBJ2-6; D is undetermined. CDR3 length: 16 amino acids. V lost 4 bases, J lost 2 bases, and 13 bases lay in between. Germline lookup yields CDR1 SGHRS and CDR2 YFSETQ. This CDR3 is CASSLSPVAGANVLTF. In DNA form, the CDR3 reads TGCGCCAGCAGCCTTTCCCCGGTGGCTGGGGCCAACGTCCTGACTTTC.

This clonotype was seen a few times. The chain joins TRBV20-1 to TRBJ2-3; 7 positions match TRBD1. This CDR3 region has 18 residues. Trimming at V came to 0 bases and at J to 1 base, leaving 13 bases not matched to a gene. Germline V gene sequence: CDR1 DFQATT, CDR2 SNEGSKA (reference sequence). DNA for the CDR3: TGCAGTGCTAGAGATCAGAACAGGGGTCGCAGTGGCACAGATACGCAGTATTTT. Translating it yields CSARDQNRGRSGTDTQYF.

This clonotype was seen ten or more times. The chain is built from TRBV15 and TRBJ2-3, with D tentatively TRBD1 or TRBD2 (5 bases each). CDR1 and CDR2 (germline): LNHNV, YYDKDF (reference sequence). The CDR3 sequence is 13 residues long. V lost 9 bases and J 2 bases, leaving 12 bases between the germline ends. The CDR3, as DNA: TGTGCCACAGGGACGGTGAACACAGATACGCAGTATTTT. Protein: CATGTVNTDTQYF.